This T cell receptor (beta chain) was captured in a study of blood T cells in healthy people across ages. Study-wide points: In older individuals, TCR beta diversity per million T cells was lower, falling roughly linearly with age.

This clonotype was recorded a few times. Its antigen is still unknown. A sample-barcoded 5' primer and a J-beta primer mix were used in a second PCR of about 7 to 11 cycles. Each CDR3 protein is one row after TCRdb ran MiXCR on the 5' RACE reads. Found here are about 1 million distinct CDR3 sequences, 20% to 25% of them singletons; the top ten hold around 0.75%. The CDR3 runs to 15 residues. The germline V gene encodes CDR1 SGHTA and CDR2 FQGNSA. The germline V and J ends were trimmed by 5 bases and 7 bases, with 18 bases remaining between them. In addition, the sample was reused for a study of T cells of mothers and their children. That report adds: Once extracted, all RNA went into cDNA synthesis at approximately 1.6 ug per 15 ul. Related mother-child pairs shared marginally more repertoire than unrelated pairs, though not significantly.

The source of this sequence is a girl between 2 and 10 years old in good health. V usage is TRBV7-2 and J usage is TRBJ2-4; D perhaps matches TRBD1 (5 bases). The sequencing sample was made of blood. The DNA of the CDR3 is TGTGCCAGCAGCCTTTTCGATCGGACACTCAACATTCAGTACTTC. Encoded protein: CASSLFDRTLNIQYF.